The present T cell receptor beta chain was sequenced within a study of T-cell memory formation after mild COVID-19. Germline CDR1 MNHNY, CDR2 SVGAGI (reference sequence). The CDR3 has 15 residues. Trimming removed 2 bases at V and 9 bases at J, with 17 bases between. cDNA libraries for TCR alpha and TCR beta, carrying sample barcodes and UMIs, came from 5'RACE with constant-segment primers. TCRdb called the 5' RACE reads again in MiXCR, with one record for every CDR3 protein. The sample has 150,000 to 200,000 distinct CDR3 sequences, about 14% seen once. This clonotype was seen only a few times. What it binds is not known. Study-wide findings and caveats: Shrinking CD4+ clones resided mostly in CM and EM, and CD8+ ones in EMRA. Some SARS-CoV-2-responding clones were already detected in memory before infection. Clones shrinking between day 15 and 85 showed a balanced CD4/CD8 split, and those that grew later tilted toward CD4+.

The sequenced sample was PBMCs or a T cell subset sorted from them (not recorded which). This receptor was identified in an adult woman who had mild COVID-19 (a few samples of this study predate the infection). Cell type and time point are not known. The rearrangement links TRBV6-6 to TRBJ1-5, with D possibly TRBD1 on 6 matching bases. For the CDR3, the DNA is TGTGCCAGCAGTTACCTACAGGGCGGAGAAGGGCCCCAGCATTTT. Its protein is CASSYLQGGEGPQHF.